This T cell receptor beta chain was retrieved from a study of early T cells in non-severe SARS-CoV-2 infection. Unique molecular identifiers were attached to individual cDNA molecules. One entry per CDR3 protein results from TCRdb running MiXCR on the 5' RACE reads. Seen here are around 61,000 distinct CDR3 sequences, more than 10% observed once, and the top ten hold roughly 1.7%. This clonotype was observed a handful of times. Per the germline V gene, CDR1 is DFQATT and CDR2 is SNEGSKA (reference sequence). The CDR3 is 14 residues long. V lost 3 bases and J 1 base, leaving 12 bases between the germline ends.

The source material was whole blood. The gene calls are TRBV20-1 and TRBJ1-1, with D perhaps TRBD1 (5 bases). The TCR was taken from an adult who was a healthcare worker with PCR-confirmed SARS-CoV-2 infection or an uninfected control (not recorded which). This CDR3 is CSASPGPANTEAFF. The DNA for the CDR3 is TGCAGTGCTAGCCCGGGGCCAGCGAACACTGAAGCTTTCTTT.